These 27 T cell receptor beta chains came from one sample sequenced in a study of control samples from healthy donors and cancer patients (dated by TCRdb to between 2020 and 2021). Libraries were prepared through the immunoSEQ multiplex PCR assay. TCRdb limited this immuneACCESS table to in-frame rearrangements with V and J called. A share of clones is missing; checked studies link under half to unresolved V genes, and the rest is unexplained. In this sample the table shows roughly 160,000 clones, 85% to 90% of which occur a single time. The ten largest clones represent roughly 5% of the sample. Sample: blood. These receptors were taken from a woman aged 25 to 39 in good health.

This chain links TRBV2 with TRBJ2-7; the D gene is possibly TRBD2 (5 bases). V lost 2 bases to trimming and J lost 2 bases, with 22 bases between them. From germline, CDR1 is SNHLY and CDR2 FYNNEI. The CDR3 has 18 residues. In DNA, the CDR3 is TGTGCCAGCAGTGAAAGGGCGGACGGACTCTTCCGACCCTACGAGCAGTACTTC. It encodes CASSERADGLFRPYEQYF.

This sequence joins TRBV24-1 and TRBJ2-6; no firm D call. V shed 4 bases and J shed 0 bases, with 12 bases lying between them. This CDR3 contains 17 residues. Germline V lookup: CDR1 KGHDR, CDR2 SFDVKD. In DNA, the CDR3 is TGTGCCACCAGTGACGGTGATGGCCTCTCTGGGGCCAACGTCCTGACTTTC. It encodes CATSDGDGLSGANVLTF.

This chain links TRBV5-1 with TRBJ2-6, with D perhaps assigned TRBD1 or TRBD2 (5 bases each). Germline CDR1 is SGHRS and CDR2 is YFSETQ. Trimming took 4 bases from V and 4 from J, leaving 9 bases between them. This CDR3 region has 14 residues. CDR3 in amino acids: CASSRWDGANVLTF. In DNA, the CDR3 is TGCGCCAGCAGCCGGTGGGACGGGGCCAACGTCCTGACTTTC.

This chain connects TRBV29-1 to TRBJ1-1, with D uncertain. Germline CDR1 and CDR2: SQVTM and ANQGSEA. The CDR3 is 14 residues long. Trimming removed 3 bases from V and 4 bases from J, with 15 bases in between. CDR3 sequence: CSVEEGGWSTEAFF. In DNA form, the CDR3 reads TGCAGCGTTGAGGAGGGAGGTTGGAGCACTGAAGCTTTCTTT.

The chain is built from TRBV4-1 and TRBJ2-5; the match to TRBD1 covers 7 bases. This CDR3 comprises 17 residues. Trimming removed 0 bases from V and 9 bases from J; junction bases left unmatched: 16. Looked up from germline, CDR1 is MGHRA and CDR2 is YSYEKL. CDR3 DNA sequence: TGCGCCAGCAGCCAAGATCAGGGACAGCCGGGCCGCTTTCCCCAGTACTTC. Protein sequence: CASSQDQGQPGRFPQYF.

The chain carries TRBV5-4 and TRBJ1-1; possible D gene TRBD1, 5 bases. Trimming removed 0 bases from V and 8 bases from J, with 11 bases in between. Germline loops: CDR1 SGHNT, CDR2 YYREEE (reference sequence). The length of the CDR3 is 13 residues. The CDR3 sequence: CASSLGGAIEAFF. CDR3 coding DNA: TGTGCCAGCAGCTTGGGCGGGGCGATCGAAGCTTTCTTT.

This clone was found once. This chain uses TRBV5-4 with TRBJ1-3; D is unresolved. The CDR3 extends over 16 amino acids. Germline CDR1 SGHNT, CDR2 YYREEE (reference sequence). V was pared by 0 bases and J by 0 bases, with 10 bases between. The DNA of the CDR3 is TGTGCCAGCAGCTTGGACGGACGGAGCTCTGGAAACACCATATATTTT. Its translation: CASSLDGRSSGNTIYF. Together with reference TRBV5-4 and TRBJ1-3, the CDR3 gives the full variable domain: ETGVTQSPTHLIKTRGQQVTLRCSSQSGHNTVSWYQQALGQGPQFIFQYYREEENGRGNFPPRFSGLQFPNYSSELNVNALELDDSALYLCASSLDGRSSGNTIYFGEGSWLTVV.

The chain links TRBV18 to TRBJ2-1; no clear D gene. Germline V CDR1 and CDR2: KGHSH, LQKENI. The length of the CDR3 is 14 residues. V lost 3 bases and J lost 3, with 9 bases in between. CDR3 in amino acids: CASSPGSYYNEQFF. The CDR3 DNA follows: TGTGCCAGCTCACCGGGATCCTACTACAATGAGCAGTTCTTC.

The chain recombines TRBV3-1 (or the pseudogene TRBV3-2) with TRBJ2-3, with 9 bases identical to TRBD2. The V and J ends lost 4 bases and 6 bases, in that order; junction bases with no gene match: 5. The length of the CDR3 is 14 residues. Germline loops: CDR1 LGHDT, CDR2 YNNKEL (reference sequence). The CDR3 bases are TGTGCCAGCAGCCCGGGGACTAGCTACGATACGCAGTATTTT. Translated, it gives CASSPGTSYDTQYF.

This clone was detected a few times. The chain links TRBV2 to TRBJ1-2, with D hard to call. The CDR3 has 11 amino acids. Per the germline V gene, CDR1 is SNHLY and CDR2 is FYNNEI. Between the trimmed V and J ends, which lost 4 bases and 4 bases, there was a span of 4 bases. The CDR3 protein is CASSGAYGYTF. The DNA of the CDR3 is TGTGCCAGCAGTGGGGCCTATGGCTACACCTTC.

The chain links TRBV5-1 to TRBJ2-7, with 8 bases matching TRBD1. Looked up from germline, CDR1 is SGHRS and CDR2 is YFSETQ. The CDR3 runs 16 residues. With V trimmed by 4 bases and J by 1 base, 10 bases remained unmatched. The CDR3 loop is CASSHRTGTGSYEQYF. The CDR3 DNA sequence: TGCGCCAGCAGCCATAGGACCGGGACAGGATCCTACGAGCAGTACTTC.

The chain uses TRBV5-1 and TRBJ2-6, with a tentative D call TRBD1 (6 bases). V was pared by 8 bases and J by 0 bases, with 9 bases between. CDR3 length: 14 amino acids. From germline, CDR1 is SGHRS and CDR2 YFSETQ. The CDR3 sequence: CASRDTSGANVLTF. For the CDR3, the DNA is TGCGCCAGTAGGGACACCTCTGGGGCCAACGTCCTGACTTTC.

The V and J genes are TRBV10-3 and TRBJ1-6; maybe TRBD1 (6 bases). Germline CDR1 is ENHRY and CDR2 is SYGVKD. The V end was cut by 4 bases, the J end by 5 bases, with 18 bases between. The CDR3 sequence is 17 residues long. Here the CDR3 DNA reads TGTGCCATCAGTGCCTCCTCGGGGGCAGGGAATAATTCACCCCTCCACTTT. It yields the protein CAISASSGAGNNSPLHF.

The V call is TRBV30, the J call TRBJ1-1; D unclear. The CDR3 totals 12 residues. Trimming shortened V by 5 bases and J by 1 base, and 8 bases separated the two germline ends. Germline V gene data show CDR1 as GTSNPN and CDR2 as SVGIG (reference sequence). The CDR3: CAWGLSNTEAFF. CDR3 nucleotide sequence: TGTGCCTGGGGTCTGTCGAACACTGAAGCTTTCTTT.

This chain connects TRBV7-9 to TRBJ1-2, with a weak D call TRBD1 (5 bases). The CDR3 is 11 residues long. Trimming stripped 6 bases from V and 8 bases from J, with 10 bases between. Per germline, CDR1 SEHNR and CDR2 FQNEAQ (reference sequence). DNA of the CDR3: TGTGCCAGCAGGTCAGGGAGCGGCTACACCTTC. Translating it yields CASRSGSGYTF. Full variable domain (rest looked up from reference TRBV7-9 and TRBJ1-2): DTGVSQNPRHKITKRGQNVTFRCDPISEHNRLYWYRQTLGQGPEFLTYFQNEAQLEKSRLLSDRFSAERPKGSFSTLEIQRTEQGDSAMYLCASRSGSGYTFGSGTRLTVV.

V usage is TRBV6-5 and J usage is TRBJ2-5; 11 nucleotides line up with TRBD2. Germline loops: CDR1 MNHEY, CDR2 SVGAGI. The CDR3 runs 15 residues. Unmatched junction bases numbered 8, after V lost 6 bases and J lost 5 bases. The CDR3 here is CASRPTSSGRETQYF. The CDR3 DNA is TGTGCCAGCAGACCCACCTCTAGCGGGAGGGAGACCCAGTACTTC.

V gene TRBV25-1 combines with J gene TRBJ2-7; D gene ambiguous. Germline lookup yields CDR1 MGHDK and CDR2 SYGVNS. The CDR3 spans 12 residues. The V end was cut by 2 bases, the J end by 3 bases, with 5 bases between. The CDR3 is CASSERNYEQYF. The CDR3 DNA reads as TGTGCCAGCAGTGAACGAAACTACGAGCAGTACTTC.

V usage is TRBV7-8 and J usage is TRBJ1-1, with TRBD1 matching 7 bases. V was clipped by 4 bases and J by 4 bases; unmatched bases: 6. The CDR3 sequence is 14 residues long. CDR1 is SGHVS, CDR2 FQNEAQ, per germline. As DNA, the CDR3 is TGTGCCAGCAGCTCCGTGCCAGGGGGCACTGAAGCTTTCTTT. Amino acid sequence: CASSSVPGGTEAFF.

CDR3 residues: CASRRTTGGVGTDTQYF. CDR3 coding DNA: TGTGCCAGTAGGCGAACAACAGGGGGCGTAGGAACAGATACGCAGTATTTT. The chain combines TRBV19 with TRBJ2-3; 9 positions match TRBD1. CDR1 is LNHDA, CDR2 SQIVND, per germline (reference sequence). Trimming at V came to 6 bases and at J to 3 bases, leaving 13 bases not matched to a gene. The CDR3 length is 17 residues. Full variable domain (rest looked up from reference TRBV19 and TRBJ2-3): DGGITQSPKYLFRKEGQNVTLSCEQNLNHDAMYWYRQDPGQGLRLIYYSQIVNDFQKGDIAEGYSVSREKKESFPLTVTSAQKNPTAFYLCASRRTTGGVGTDTQYFGPGTRLTVL.

The rearrangement links TRBV14 to TRBJ1-1; D is unresolved. The CDR3 consists of 15 residues. CDR1 SGHDN and CDR2 FVKESK come from the germline V gene. V dropped 0 bases and J dropped 0 bases, with 8 bases sitting between them. The CDR3 is CASSQDQYMNTEAFF. CDR3 nucleotides: TGTGCCAGCAGCCAAGATCAGTACATGAACACTGAAGCTTTCTTT.

This clone was seen only once. V gene TRBV5-5 combines with J gene TRBJ1-3; D gene uncertain. V lost 1 base to trimming and J lost 2 bases, with 16 bases between them. Germline V gene data show CDR1 as SGHKS and CDR2 as YYEKEE (reference sequence). The CDR3 covers 17 residues. The CDR3 bases are TGTGCCAGCAGCTTGTCTATCGCCCAGTTCGCTGGAAACACCATATATTTT. Translating gives CASSLSIAQFAGNTIYF.

V and J are TRBV19 and TRBJ1-1; no clear D gene. The CDR3 is made up of 13 amino acids. Trimming took 4 bases from V and 1 from J, leaving 7 bases between them. CDR1 and CDR2 from the germline V gene are LNHDA and SQIVND (reference sequence). The DNA for the CDR3 is TGTGCCAGTAGTAACCAGGCGAACACTGAAGCTTTCTTT. It codes for CASSNQANTEAFF.

The chain employs TRBV14 and TRBJ1-1; 9 positions match TRBD1. V lost 2 bases to trimming and J lost 2 bases; unmatched junction nucleotides: 12. The CDR3 loop spans 18 amino acids. The germline gives CDR1 SGHDN, CDR2 FVKESK. CDR3 residues: CASSQHIPGQGPNTEAFF. DNA for the CDR3: TGTGCCAGCAGCCAACACATTCCAGGACAGGGGCCCAACACTGAAGCTTTCTTT.

The chain joins TRBV20-1 to TRBJ2-7; TRBD2 agrees at 8 bases. The CDR3 consists of 11 residues. The germline CDR1 and CDR2 sequences are DFQATT and SNEGSKA (reference sequence). V lost 7 bases and J lost 5; bases outside the gene matches: 4. DNA of the CDR3: TGCAGTGGTCGGGGGGGCGACGAGCAGTACGTC. It is translated as CSGRGGDEQYV.

The chain links TRBV14 to TRBJ2-2; 8 bases are a match to TRBD2. Germline lookup yields CDR1 SGHDN and CDR2 FVKESK. V was clipped by 0 bases and J by 1 base; unmatched bases: 4. The CDR3 totals 17 residues. As DNA, the CDR3 is TGTGCCAGCAGCCAAGATCGGGGGGGATTGAACACCGGGGAGCTGTTTTTT. Amino acids: CASSQDRGGLNTGELFF. The full variable domain, in which reference TRBV14 and TRBJ2-2 provide the parts outside the CDR3, is EAGVTQFPSHSVIEKGQTVTLRCDPISGHDNLYWYRRVMGKEIKFLLHFVKESKQDESGMPNNRFLAERTGGTYSTLKVQPAELEDSGVYFCASSQDRGGLNTGELFFGEGSRLTVL.

This sequence joins TRBV5-1 and TRBJ1-1; D not resolved. With 2 bases removed from V and 1 base from J, the gap between germline ends came to 6 bases. The CDR3 contains 13 residues. The germline gives CDR1 SGHRS, CDR2 YFSETQ. CDR3 region: CASSFVGNTEAFF. The DNA of the CDR3 is TGCGCCAGCAGCTTCGTAGGGAACACTGAAGCTTTCTTT. Full variable domain (remainder filled in from reference TRBV5-1 and TRBJ1-1): KAGVTQTPRYLIKTRGQQVTLSCSPISGHRSVSWYQQTPGQGLQFLFEYFSETQRNKGNFPGRFSGRQFSNSRSEMNVSTLELGDSALYLCASSFVGNTEAFFGQGTRLTVV.

In its sample, this clone was seen a few times. The chain combines TRBV4-1 with TRBJ2-3, with TRBD2 identical over 8 bases. V trimming: 1 base; J trimming: 1 base; junction bases outside the gene matches: 4. The germline V gene has CDR1 MGHRA and CDR2 YSYEKL. The CDR3 is 16 amino acids. CDR3 in amino acids: CASSQVISGGTDTQYF. Written as DNA, the CDR3 is TGCGCCAGCAGCCAAGTTATTAGCGGGGGCACAGATACGCAGTATTTT.